What follows are 8 T cell receptor beta chains derived from one specimen sequenced in a study of spatial heterogeneity in lung cancer. General study points: The number of expanded tumor alpha and beta chains correlated with mutation number.

The antigens these receptors bind are not known. Time point noted: sample taken at primary tumor resection. TCRdb ran MiXCR on the 5' RACE reads and lists one entry per CDR3 protein. The sample comprises around 2,800 distinct CDR3 sequences, more than 8.5% of which are singletons, and just under 6.5% rests with the top ten. The sample consisted of lung tumor tissue, taken at surgery. Receptor source: a female donor with early-stage non-small cell lung cancer.

This clonotype counts as medium-sized. The chain carries TRBV2 and TRBJ2-7; TRBD1 matches at 10 bases. CDR1 is SNHLY, CDR2 FYNNEI, per germline. The V segment lost 5 bases and the J segment 2 bases; nucleotides outside the gene matches: 6. This CDR3 is built from 15 residues. The CDR3 reads CASSYSGTGAYEQYF. The CDR3 DNA follows: TGTGCCAGCAGTTATTCCGGGACAGGGGCCTACGAGCAGTACTTC.

The rearrangement uses TRBV18 and TRBJ1-3; no clear D. This CDR3 spans 15 amino acids. Germline values: CDR1 KGHSH, CDR2 LQKENI. With 2 bases removed from V and 6 bases from J, the gap between germline ends came to 14 bases. CDR3 sequence (DNA): TGTGCCAGCTCACCAAGCCAAGGGTATGAAAACACCATATATTTT. It yields the protein CASSPSQGYENTIYF.

This clonotype rates as medium-sized. The rearrangement links TRBV7-4 to TRBJ1-2; the D is unclear. Germline CDR1 is SGHVT and CDR2 is SQSDAQ. V lost 5 bases and J 4 bases, leaving 14 bases between the germline ends. The CDR3 consists of 14 residues. CDR3 loop: CASSTCRPAYGYTF. In nucleotides, the CDR3 is TGTGCCAGCAGCACATGCAGGCCGGCCTATGGCTACACCTTC.

By share of the sample, this clonotype is medium-sized. The J gene is TRBJ2-3, the V gene TRBV11-2, with D unresolved. The CDR3 runs to 15 residues. Per the germline V gene, CDR1 is SGHAT and CDR2 is FQNNGV. Trimming took 0 bases from V and 5 from J, leaving 12 bases between them. CDR3 sequence reads: CASSLDSIRGDTQYF. CDR3 sequence (DNA): TGTGCCAGCAGCTTAGATTCGATTAGAGGAGATACGCAGTATTTT. Complete variable domain (other parts from reference TRBV11-2 and TRBJ2-3): EAGVAQSPRYKIIEKRQSVAFWCNPISGHATLYWYQQILGQGPKLLIQFQNNGVVDDSQLPKDRFSAERLKGVDSTLKIQPAKLEDSAVYLCASSLDSIRGDTQYFGPGTRLTVL.

By share of the sample, this clonotype is medium-sized. The J gene is TRBJ2-4, the V gene TRBV5-1; D is perhaps TRBD1 (6 bases). Trimming pared 0 bases from V and 1 base from J, leaving 8 bases between. Per germline, CDR1 SGHRS and CDR2 YFSETQ. This CDR3 is built from 15 residues. The chain's CDR3 is CASSLEQGAKNIQYF. The CDR3 DNA sequence: TGCGCCAGCAGCTTGGAGCAGGGGGCCAAAAACATTCAGTACTTC. Looking up the rest from reference TRBV5-1 and TRBJ2-4 gives the full variable domain: KAGVTQTPRYLIKTRGQQVTLSCSPISGHRSVSWYQQTPGQGLQFLFEYFSETQRNKGNFPGRFSGRQFSNSRSEMNVSTLELGDSALYLCASSLEQGAKNIQYFGAGTRLSVL.

This clonotype has at least ten counts. The chain combines TRBV7-9 with TRBJ2-7; the match to TRBD1 covers 8 bases. Germline-derived CDR1 and CDR2 are SEHNR and FQNEAQ (reference sequence). With 8 bases clipped from V and 4 bases from J, the junction kept 10 bases outside the gene matches. This CDR3 is 14 amino acids long. CDR3 nucleotides: TGTGCCAGCTCTGGTCAGGGGGCTTCGTACGAGCAGTACTTC. Protein sequence: CASSGQGASYEQYF.

This clonotype was counted ten times or more. This rearrangement joins TRBV30 to TRBJ2-7; 8 bases agree with TRBD1. The V segment lost 2 bases and the J segment 5 bases; nucleotides outside the gene matches: 2. This CDR3 has 12 amino acids. The germline CDR1 and CDR2 sequences are GTSNPN and SVGIG (reference sequence). CDR3 DNA sequence: TGTGCCTGGAGTAGACAGGGGAACGAGCAGTACTTC. Amino acid sequence: CAWSRQGNEQYF. The variable domain in full, completed from reference TRBV30 and TRBJ2-7, reads SQTIHQWPATLVQPVGSPLSLECTVEGTSNPNLYWYRQAAGRGLQLLFYSVGIGQISSEVPQNLSASRPQDRQFILSSKKLLLSDSGFYLCAWSRQGNEQYFGPGTRLTVT.

This clonotype was counted at least ten times. This chain uses TRBV30 with TRBJ1-5; D is undetermined. CDR1 is GTSNPN, CDR2 SVGIG, per germline (reference sequence). This CDR3 contains 13 residues. V was trimmed by 0 bases and J by 7 bases, leaving 10 bases between them. The CDR3 nucleotides read TGTGCCTGGAGTGTAGACATTTTGCAGCCCCAGCATTTT. This sequence encodes CAWSVDILQPQHF.